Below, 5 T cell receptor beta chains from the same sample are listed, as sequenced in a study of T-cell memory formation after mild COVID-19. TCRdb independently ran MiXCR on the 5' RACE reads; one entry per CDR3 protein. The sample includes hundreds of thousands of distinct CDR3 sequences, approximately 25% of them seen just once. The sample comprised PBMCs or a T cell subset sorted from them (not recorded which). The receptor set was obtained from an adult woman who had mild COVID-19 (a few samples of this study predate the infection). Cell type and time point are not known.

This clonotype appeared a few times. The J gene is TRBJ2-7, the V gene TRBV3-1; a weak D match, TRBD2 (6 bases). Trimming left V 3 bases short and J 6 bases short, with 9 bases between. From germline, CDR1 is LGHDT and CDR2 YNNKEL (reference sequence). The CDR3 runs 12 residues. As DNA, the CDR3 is TGTGCCAGCAGCCATCGGGACTTCGAGCAGTACTTC. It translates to CASSHRDFEQYF.

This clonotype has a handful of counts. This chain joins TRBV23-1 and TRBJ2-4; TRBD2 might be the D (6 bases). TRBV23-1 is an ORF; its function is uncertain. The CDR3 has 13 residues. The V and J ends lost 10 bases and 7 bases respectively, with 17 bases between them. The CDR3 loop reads CATRGAGGNIQYF. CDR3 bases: TGCGCCACCCGCGGGGCGGGTGGGAACATTCAGTACTTC.

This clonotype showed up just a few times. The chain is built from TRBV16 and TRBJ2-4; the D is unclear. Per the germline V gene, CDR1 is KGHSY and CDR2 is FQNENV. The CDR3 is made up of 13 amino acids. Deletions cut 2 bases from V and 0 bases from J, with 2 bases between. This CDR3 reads CASSQLAKNIQYF. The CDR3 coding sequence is TGTGCCAGCAGCCAACTAGCCAAAAACATTCAGTACTTC.

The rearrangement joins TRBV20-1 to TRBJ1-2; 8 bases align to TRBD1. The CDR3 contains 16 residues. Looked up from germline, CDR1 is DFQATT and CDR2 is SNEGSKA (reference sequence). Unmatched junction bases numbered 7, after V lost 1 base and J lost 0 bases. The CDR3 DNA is TGCAGTGCTAGAGGAGGACAGGGCGAAGCTAACTATGGCTACACCTTC. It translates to CSARGGQGEANYGYTF.

The CDR3 sequence is CASSPSATSGANVLTF. CDR3 nucleotide sequence: TGTGCCAGCTCACCATCGGCTACCTCTGGGGCCAACGTCCTGACTTTC. The chain carries TRBV18 and TRBJ2-6; D call uncertain. The germline CDR1 and CDR2 sequences are KGHSH and LQKENI. There are 16 residues in the CDR3. The ends were cut back, 2 bases at V and 0 bases at J, with 8 bases in the middle.